This T cell receptor beta chain was captured in a study of T cell repertoires in cytomegalovirus infection. Study-wide findings and caveats: In two of eight donors, the top clonotype was HLA-C-restricted CMV-specific.

TCRdb analysed the reads with MiXCR anew, one entry per CDR3 protein. The sample shows more than 350,000 distinct CDR3 sequences, approximately 33% of them seen only once. This clonotype was detected a few times. Antigen: not known. The specimen sequenced was PBMCs. The sequence was obtained from a human donor in good health (CMV status not recorded). Some clones in this sample may be carry-over from other donors' samples.

The CDR3 sequence is CASSPGQGGVNEKLFF. Written as DNA, the CDR3 is TGTGCCAGCAGCCCTGGACAGGGAGGGGTAAATGAAAAACTGTTTTTT. The chain joins TRBV7-9 to TRBJ1-4; 8 bases are a match to TRBD1. Germline V CDR1 and CDR2: SEHNR, FQNEAQ (reference sequence). V gave up 5 bases and J gave up 5 bases; unmatched junction bases: 10. CDR3 length: 16 amino acids.